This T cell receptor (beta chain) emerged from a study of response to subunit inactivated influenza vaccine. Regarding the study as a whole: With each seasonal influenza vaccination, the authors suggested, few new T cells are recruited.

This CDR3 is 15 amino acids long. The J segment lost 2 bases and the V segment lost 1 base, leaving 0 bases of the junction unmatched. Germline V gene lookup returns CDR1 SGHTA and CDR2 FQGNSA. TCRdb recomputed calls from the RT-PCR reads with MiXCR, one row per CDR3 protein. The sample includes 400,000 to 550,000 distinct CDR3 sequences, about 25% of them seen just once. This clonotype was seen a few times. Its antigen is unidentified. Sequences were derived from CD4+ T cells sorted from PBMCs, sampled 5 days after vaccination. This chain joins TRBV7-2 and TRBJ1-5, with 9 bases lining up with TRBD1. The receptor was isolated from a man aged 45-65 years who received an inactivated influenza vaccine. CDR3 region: CASSLGDRGNQPQHF. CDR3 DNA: TGTGCCAGCAGCTTAGGGGACAGGGGCAATCAGCCCCAGCATTTT.